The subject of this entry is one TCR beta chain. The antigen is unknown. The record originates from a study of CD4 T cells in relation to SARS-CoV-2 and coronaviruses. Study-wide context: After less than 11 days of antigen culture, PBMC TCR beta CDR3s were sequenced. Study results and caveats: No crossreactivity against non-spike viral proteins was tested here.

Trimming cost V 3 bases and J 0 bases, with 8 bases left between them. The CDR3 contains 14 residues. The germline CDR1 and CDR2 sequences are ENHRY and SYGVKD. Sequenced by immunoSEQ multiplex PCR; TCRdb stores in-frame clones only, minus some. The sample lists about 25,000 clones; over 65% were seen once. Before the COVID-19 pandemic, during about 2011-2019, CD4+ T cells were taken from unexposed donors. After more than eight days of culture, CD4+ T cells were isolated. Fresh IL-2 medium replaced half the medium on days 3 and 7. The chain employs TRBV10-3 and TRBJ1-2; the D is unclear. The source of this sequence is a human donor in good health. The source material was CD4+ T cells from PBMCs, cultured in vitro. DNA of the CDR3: TGTGCCATCAGTGAACTGCAAGCTAACTATGGCTACACCTTC. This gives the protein CAISELQANYGYTF.